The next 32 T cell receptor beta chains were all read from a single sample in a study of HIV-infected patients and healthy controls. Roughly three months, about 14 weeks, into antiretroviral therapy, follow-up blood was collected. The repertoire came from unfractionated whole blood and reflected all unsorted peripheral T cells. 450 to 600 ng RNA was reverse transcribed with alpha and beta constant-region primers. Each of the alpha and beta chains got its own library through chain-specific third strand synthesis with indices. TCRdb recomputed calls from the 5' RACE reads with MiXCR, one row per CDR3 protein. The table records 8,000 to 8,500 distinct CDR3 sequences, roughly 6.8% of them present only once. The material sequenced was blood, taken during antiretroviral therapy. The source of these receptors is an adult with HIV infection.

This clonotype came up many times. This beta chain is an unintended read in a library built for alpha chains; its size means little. CDR3 loop: CSVEDTAEAFF. In DNA form, the CDR3 reads TGCAGCGTTGAAGATACAGCTGAAGCTTTCTTT. The chain links TRBV29-1 to TRBJ1-1, with D hard to call. The V gene lost 0 bases and the J gene lost 6 bases, with 5 bases spanning the gap. Germline V gene sequence: CDR1 SQVTM, CDR2 ANQGSEA. The CDR3 consists of 11 residues.

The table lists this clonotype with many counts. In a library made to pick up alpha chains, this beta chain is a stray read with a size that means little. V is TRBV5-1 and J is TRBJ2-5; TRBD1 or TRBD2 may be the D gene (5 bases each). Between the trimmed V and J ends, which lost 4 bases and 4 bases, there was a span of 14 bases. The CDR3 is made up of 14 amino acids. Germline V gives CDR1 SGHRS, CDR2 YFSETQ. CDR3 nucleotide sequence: TGCGCCAGCAGCATTGGGGGACGCGGAGAGACCCAGTACTTC. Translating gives CASSIGGRGETQYF.

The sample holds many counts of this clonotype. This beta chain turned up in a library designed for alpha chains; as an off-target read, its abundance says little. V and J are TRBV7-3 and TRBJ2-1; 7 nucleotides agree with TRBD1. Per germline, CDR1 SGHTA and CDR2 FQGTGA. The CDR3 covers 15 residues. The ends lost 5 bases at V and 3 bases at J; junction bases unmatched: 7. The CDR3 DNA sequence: TGTGCCAGCAGCCTTACCGGGACAGACTACAATGAGCAGTTCTTC. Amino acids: CASSLTGTDYNEQFF.

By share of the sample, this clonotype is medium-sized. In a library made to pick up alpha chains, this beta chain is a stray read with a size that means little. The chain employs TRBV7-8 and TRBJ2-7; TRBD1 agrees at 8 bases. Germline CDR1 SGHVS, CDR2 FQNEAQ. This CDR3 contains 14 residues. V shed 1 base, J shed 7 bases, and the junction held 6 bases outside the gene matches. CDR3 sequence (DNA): TGTGCCAGCAGCTTAGAAGGGACAGGCCGAGAGCAGTACTTC. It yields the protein CASSLEGTGREQYF.

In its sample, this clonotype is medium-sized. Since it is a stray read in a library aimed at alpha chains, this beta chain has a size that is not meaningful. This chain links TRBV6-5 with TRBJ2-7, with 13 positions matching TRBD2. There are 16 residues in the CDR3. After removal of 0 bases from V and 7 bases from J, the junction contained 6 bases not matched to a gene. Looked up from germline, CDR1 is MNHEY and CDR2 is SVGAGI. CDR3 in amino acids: CASSYSGLAGVREQYF. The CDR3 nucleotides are TGTGCCAGCAGTTACTCTGGACTAGCGGGAGTTCGGGAGCAGTACTTC.

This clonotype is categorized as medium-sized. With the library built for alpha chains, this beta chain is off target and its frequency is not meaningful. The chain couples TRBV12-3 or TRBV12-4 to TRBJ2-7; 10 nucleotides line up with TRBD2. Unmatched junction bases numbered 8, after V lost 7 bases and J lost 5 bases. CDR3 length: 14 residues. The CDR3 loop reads CASTASGSFNEQYF. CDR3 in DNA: TGTGCCAGCACCGCTAGCGGGAGTTTCAACGAGCAGTACTTC.

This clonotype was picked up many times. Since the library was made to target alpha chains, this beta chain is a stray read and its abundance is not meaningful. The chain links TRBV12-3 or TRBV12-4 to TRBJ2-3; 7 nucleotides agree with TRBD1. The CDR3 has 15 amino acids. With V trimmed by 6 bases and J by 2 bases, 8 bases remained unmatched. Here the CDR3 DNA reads TGTGCCAGCAGCCAACGACAGGGACCCACAGATACGCAGTATTTT. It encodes CASSQRQGPTDTQYF.

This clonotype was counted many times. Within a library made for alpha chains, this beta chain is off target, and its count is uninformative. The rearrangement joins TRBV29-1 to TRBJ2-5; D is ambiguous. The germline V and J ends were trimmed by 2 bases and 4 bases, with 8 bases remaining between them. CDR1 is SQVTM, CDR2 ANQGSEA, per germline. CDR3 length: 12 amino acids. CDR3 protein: CSVERLRETQYF. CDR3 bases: TGCAGCGTTGAAAGATTGCGAGAGACCCAGTACTTC. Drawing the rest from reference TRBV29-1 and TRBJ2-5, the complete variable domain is SAVISQKPSRDICQRGTSLTIQCQVDSQVTMMFWYRQQPGQSLTLIATANQGSEATYESGFVIDKFPISRPNLTFSTLTVSNMSPEDSSIYLCSVERLRETQYFGPGTRLLVL.

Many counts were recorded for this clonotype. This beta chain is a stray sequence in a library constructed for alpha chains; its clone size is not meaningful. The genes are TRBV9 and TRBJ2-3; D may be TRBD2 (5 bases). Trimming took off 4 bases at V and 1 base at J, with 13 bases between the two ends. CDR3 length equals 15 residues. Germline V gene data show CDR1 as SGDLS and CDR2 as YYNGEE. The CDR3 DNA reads TGTGCCAGCAGCCCGTCCCCAGCGGGCACAGATACGCAGTATTTT. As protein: CASSPSPAGTDTQYF.

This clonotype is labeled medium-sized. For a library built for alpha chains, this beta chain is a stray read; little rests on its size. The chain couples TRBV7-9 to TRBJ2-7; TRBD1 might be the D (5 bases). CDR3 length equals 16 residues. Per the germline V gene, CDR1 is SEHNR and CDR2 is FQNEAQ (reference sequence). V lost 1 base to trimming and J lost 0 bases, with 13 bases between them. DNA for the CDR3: TGTGCCAGCAGCTTAGAGTGGGATGACAGCTCCTACGAGCAGTACTTC. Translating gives CASSLEWDDSSYEQYF.

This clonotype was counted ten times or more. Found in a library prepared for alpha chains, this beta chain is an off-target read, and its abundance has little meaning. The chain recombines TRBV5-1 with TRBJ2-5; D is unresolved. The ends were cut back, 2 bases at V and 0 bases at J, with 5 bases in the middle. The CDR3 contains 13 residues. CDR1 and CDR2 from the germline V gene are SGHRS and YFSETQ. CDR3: CASSFRDQETQYF. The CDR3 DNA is TGCGCCAGCAGCTTTAGAGACCAAGAGACCCAGTACTTC.

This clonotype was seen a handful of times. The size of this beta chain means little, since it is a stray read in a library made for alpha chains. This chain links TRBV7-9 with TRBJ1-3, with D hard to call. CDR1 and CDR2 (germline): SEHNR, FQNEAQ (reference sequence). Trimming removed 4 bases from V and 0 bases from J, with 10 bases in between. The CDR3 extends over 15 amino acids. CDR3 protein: CASSSSRASGNTIYF. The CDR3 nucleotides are TGTGCCAGCAGCTCATCCCGGGCCTCTGGAAACACCATATATTTT.

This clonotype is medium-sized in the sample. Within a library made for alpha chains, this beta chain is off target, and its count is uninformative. In DNA, the CDR3 is TGTGCCAGCAGCCTCCAGCACCTACCAACTTACGAGCAGTACTTC. Translation: CASSLQHLPTYEQYF. This chain connects TRBV7-2 to TRBJ2-7; D gene ambiguous. Germline V gene sequence: CDR1 SGHTA, CDR2 FQGNSA. V was pared by 5 bases and J by 4 bases, with 18 bases between. The CDR3 is 15 residues long.

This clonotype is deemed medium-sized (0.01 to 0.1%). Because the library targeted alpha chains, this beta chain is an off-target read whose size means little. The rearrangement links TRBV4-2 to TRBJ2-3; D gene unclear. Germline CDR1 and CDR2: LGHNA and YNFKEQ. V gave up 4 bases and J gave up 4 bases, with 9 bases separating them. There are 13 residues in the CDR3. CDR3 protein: CASSRPGPDTQYF. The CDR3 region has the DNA TGTGCCAGCAGCCGCCCGGGCCCAGATACGCAGTATTTT.

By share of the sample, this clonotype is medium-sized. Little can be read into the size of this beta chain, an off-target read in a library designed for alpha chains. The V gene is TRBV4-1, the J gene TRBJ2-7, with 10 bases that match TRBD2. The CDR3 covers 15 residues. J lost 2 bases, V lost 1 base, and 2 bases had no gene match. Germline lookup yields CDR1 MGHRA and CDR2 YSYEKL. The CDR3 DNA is TGCGCCAGCAGCCAAGCAGCGGGAGGGACCTACGAGCAGTACTTC. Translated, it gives CASSQAAGGTYEQYF.

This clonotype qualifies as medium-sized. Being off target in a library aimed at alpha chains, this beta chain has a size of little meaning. CDR3 bases: TGTGCCAGCAGCTTAGAGAACGAGCAGTACTTC. It codes for CASSLENEQYF. The chain is built from TRBV7-8 and TRBJ2-7; unclear D gene. Germline CDR1 is SGHVS and CDR2 is FQNEAQ. The ends were cut back, 1 base at V and 5 bases at J, with 3 bases in the middle. The CDR3 covers 11 residues.

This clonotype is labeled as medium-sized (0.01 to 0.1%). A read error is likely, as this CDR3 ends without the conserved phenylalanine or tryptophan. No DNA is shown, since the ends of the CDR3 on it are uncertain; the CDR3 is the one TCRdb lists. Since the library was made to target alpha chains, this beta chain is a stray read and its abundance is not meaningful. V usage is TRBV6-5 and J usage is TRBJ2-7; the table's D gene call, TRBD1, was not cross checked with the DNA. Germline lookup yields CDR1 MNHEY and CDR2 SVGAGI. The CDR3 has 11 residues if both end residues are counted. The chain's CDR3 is CASSYGRGRLI.

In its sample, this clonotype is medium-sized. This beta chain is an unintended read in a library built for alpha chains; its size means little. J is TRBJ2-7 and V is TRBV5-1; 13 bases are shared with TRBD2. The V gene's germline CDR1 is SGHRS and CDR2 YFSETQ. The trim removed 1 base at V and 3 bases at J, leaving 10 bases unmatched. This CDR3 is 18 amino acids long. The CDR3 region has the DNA TGCGCCAGCAGCTTGTCCCGGACTAGCGGGAGCCAGCGCTACGAGCAGTACTTC. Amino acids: CASSLSRTSGSQRYEQYF.

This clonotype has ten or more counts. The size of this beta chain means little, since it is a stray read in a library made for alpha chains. CDR3 in amino acids: CASSFSPDTQYF. CDR3 coding DNA: TGTGCCAGCAGTTTTTCCCCAGATACGCAGTATTTT. The V gene is TRBV27, the J gene TRBJ2-3; D unclear. In germline, CDR1 is MNHEY, CDR2 SMNVEV (reference sequence). The CDR3 covers 12 residues. The germline V and J ends were trimmed by 3 bases and 4 bases, with 5 bases remaining between them.

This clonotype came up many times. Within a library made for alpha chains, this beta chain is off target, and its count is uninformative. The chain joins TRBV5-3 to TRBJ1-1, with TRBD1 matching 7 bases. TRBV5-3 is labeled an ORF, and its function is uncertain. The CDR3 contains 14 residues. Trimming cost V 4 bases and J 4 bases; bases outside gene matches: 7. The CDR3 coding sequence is TGTGCCAGAAGCCCCCATGGACAGGCCACTGAAGCTTTCTTT. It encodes CARSPHGQATEAFF.

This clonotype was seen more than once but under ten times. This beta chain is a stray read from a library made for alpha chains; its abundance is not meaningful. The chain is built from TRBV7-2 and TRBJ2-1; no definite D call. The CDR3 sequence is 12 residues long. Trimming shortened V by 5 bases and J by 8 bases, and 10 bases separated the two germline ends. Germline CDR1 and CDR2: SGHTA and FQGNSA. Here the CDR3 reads CASSPTNHEQFF. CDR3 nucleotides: TGTGCCAGCAGCCCTACTAATCATGAGCAGTTCTTC.

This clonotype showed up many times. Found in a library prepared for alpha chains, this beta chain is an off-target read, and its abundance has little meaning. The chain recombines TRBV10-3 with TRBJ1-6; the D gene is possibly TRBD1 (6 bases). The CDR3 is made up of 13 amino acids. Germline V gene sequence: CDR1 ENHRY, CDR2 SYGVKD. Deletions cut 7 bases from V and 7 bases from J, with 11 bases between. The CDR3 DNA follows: TGTGCCATCAAATTGCAGGGGAATTCACCCCTCCACTTT. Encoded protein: CAIKLQGNSPLHF.

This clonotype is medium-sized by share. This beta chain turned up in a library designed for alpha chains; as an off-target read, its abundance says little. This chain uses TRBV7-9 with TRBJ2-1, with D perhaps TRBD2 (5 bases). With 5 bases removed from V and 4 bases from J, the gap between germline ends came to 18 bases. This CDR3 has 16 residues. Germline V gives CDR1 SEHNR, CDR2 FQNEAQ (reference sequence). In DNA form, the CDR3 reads TGTGCCAGCAGCGCCGGATCTAGCCTTCTGTACAATGAGCAGTTCTTC. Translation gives CASSAGSSLLYNEQFF.

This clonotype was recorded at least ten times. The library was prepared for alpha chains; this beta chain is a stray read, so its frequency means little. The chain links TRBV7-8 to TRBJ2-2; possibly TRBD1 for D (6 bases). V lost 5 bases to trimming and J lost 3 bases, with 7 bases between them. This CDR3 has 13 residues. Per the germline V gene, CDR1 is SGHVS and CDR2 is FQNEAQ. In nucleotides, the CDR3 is TGTGCCAGCAGCCACAGGGACACCGGGGAGCTGTTTTTT. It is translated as CASSHRDTGELFF.

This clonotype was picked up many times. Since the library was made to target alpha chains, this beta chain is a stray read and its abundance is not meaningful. The CDR3 sequence is CASSLGASGGAYEQFF. The CDR3 nucleotides read TGTGCCAGCAGCTTAGGGGCTAGCGGGGGGGCCTATGAGCAGTTCTTC. The gene calls are TRBV7-3 and TRBJ2-1, with TRBD2 matching 12 bases. This CDR3 has 16 amino acids. V dropped 2 bases and J dropped 8; count of bases not matched to a gene: 7. The germline V gene has CDR1 SGHTA and CDR2 FQGTGA.

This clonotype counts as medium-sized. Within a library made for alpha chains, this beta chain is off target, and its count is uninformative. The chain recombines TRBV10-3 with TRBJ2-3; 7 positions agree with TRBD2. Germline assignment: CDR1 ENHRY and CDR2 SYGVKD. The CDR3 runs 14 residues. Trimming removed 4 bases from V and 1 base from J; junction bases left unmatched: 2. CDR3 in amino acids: CAISGTSGTDTQYF. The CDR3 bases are TGTGCCATCAGTGGTACTAGCGGCACAGATACGCAGTATTTT.

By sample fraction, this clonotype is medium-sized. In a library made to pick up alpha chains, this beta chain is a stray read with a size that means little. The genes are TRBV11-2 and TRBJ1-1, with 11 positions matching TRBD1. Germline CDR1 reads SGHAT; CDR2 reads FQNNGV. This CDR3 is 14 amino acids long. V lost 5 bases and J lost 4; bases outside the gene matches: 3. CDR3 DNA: TGTGCCAGCAGCCCAGGGACAGGGGGCACTGAAGCTTTCTTT. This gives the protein CASSPGTGGTEAFF.

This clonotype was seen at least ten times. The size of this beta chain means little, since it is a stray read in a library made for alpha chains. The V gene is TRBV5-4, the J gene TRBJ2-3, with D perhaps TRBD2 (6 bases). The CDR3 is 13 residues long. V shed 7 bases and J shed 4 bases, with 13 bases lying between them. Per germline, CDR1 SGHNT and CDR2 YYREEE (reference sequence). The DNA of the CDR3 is TGTGCCAGCGACGGAGGGGTCGCAGATACGCAGTATTTT. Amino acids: CASDGGVADTQYF.

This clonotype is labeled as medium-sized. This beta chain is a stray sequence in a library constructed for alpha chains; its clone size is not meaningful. The CDR3 bases are TGTGCCAGCAGCTTAGTTGACAATTACAATCAGCCCCAGCATTTT. Its translation: CASSLVDNYNQPQHF. V and J are TRBV7-2 and TRBJ1-5, with D uncertain. V dropped 1 base and J dropped 3 bases, with 10 bases sitting between them. Germline loops: CDR1 SGHTA, CDR2 FQGNSA. The CDR3 contains 15 residues.

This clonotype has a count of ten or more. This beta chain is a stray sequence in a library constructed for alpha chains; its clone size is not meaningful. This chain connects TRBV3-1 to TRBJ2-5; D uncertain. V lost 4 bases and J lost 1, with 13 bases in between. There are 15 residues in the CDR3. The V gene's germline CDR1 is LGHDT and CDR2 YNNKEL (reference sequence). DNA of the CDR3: TGTGCCAGCAGCCCTTCACGGACCTCCCAAGAGACCCAGTACTTC. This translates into CASSPSRTSQETQYF.

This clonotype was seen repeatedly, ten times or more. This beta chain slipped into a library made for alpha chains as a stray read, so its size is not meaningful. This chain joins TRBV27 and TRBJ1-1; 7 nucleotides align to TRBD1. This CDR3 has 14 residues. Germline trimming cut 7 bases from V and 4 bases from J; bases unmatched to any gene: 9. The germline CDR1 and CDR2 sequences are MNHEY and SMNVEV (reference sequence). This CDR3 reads CASNQQGSGTEAFF. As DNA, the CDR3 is TGTGCCAGCAACCAACAGGGGAGTGGCACTGAAGCTTTCTTT.

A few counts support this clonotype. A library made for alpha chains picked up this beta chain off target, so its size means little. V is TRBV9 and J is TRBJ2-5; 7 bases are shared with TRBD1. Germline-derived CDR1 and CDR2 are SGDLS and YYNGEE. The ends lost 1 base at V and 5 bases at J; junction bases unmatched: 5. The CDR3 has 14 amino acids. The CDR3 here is CASSVRTGGETQYF. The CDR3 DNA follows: TGTGCCAGCAGCGTAAGGACAGGAGGCGAGACCCAGTACTTC.